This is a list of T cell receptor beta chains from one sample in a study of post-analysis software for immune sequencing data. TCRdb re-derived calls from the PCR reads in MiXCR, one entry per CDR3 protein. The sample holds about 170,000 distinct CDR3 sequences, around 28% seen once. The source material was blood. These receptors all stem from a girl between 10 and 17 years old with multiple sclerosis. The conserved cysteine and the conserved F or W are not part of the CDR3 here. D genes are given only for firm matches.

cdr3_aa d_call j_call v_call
ASSFGGRNQETQY TRBD2 TRBJ2-5 TRBV7-9
ASSLGITSPETQY . TRBJ2-5 TRBV5-1
ATSRGGALNEQF . TRBJ2-1 TRBV15
ASSPPDSPLH . TRBJ1-6 TRBV7-2
ASSQDLRVAGFTDTQY TRBD2 TRBJ2-3 TRBV4-2
ASSFQLSGIPDTQY TRBD2 TRBJ2-3 TRBV11-2
ASRAGDGANVLT . TRBJ2-6 TRBV19
ATSRDWESYNEQF . TRBJ2-1 TRBV15
ASSSGQDYEQY . TRBJ2-7 TRBV6-2/TRBV6-3
AWMGLNTEAF . TRBJ1-1 TRBV30
ASSEGHLAGGPYEQY TRBD2 TRBJ2-7 TRBV6-1
ASTPGGSGANVLT TRBD2 TRBJ2-6 TRBV7-2
ASSLGTRETQY TRBD2 TRBJ2-5 TRBV11-2
ASSLLRTPFYGYT . TRBJ1-2 TRBV5-1
ASSSPAGLQETQY . TRBJ2-5 TRBV12-3/TRBV12-4
ASSPQGTEAF . TRBJ1-1 TRBV14
ASSIDLPADGPDTQY . TRBJ2-3 TRBV19
ASRDLVTGANVRT . TRBJ2-6 TRBV5-1
SAKGTGLGYNEQF TRBD1 TRBJ2-1 TRBV20-1
ASSLGKSSPLH . TRBJ1-6 TRBV5-6
ASSLLLAGQF . TRBJ2-1 TRBV28
ASRVTLEQF . TRBJ2-1 TRBV2
ASSHLSGGAGEQF TRBD2 TRBJ2-1 TRBV4-1
ASSPAGSQRRF . TRBJ2-1 TRBV5-1
ARGEEPEQF . TRBJ2-1 TRBV24-1
ASSQTSRLEAF . TRBJ1-1 TRBV7-2
ASSSGQVFLVHEQF . TRBJ2-1 TRBV21-1
ASSLRDYDPYEQY TRBD2 TRBJ2-7 TRBV28
ASSYSSRPGANVLT . TRBJ2-6 TRBV6-5
SAQAQPGRETQY TRBD2 TRBJ2-5 TRBV29-1
ASHGTSGSDTQY TRBD2 TRBJ2-3 TRBV7-8
ASSWETGLAF . TRBJ1-1 TRBV7-3
ATSRLAGGLNSQETQY TRBD2 TRBJ2-5 TRBV10-3
ASSLVGVGANVLT . TRBJ2-6 TRBV7-9
ASSLDGTGLYGQY TRBD1 TRBJ2-7 TRBV7-2
AISDQAGTGEETQY . TRBJ2-5 TRBV10-3
ASPPGVLYGTSTDTQY . TRBJ2-3 TRBV18
ASSQVGRANYGYT . TRBJ1-2 TRBV14
SAGGVMNTEAF . TRBJ1-1 TRBV20-1
ASSSLAGGSETQY TRBD2 TRBJ2-5 TRBV5-5
AIIITGTGRTYEQY TRBD1 TRBJ2-7 TRBV10-3
ASSLGDIADEQY . TRBJ2-7 TRBV5-1
ASSFGVGRTDTQY . TRBJ2-3 TRBV11-3